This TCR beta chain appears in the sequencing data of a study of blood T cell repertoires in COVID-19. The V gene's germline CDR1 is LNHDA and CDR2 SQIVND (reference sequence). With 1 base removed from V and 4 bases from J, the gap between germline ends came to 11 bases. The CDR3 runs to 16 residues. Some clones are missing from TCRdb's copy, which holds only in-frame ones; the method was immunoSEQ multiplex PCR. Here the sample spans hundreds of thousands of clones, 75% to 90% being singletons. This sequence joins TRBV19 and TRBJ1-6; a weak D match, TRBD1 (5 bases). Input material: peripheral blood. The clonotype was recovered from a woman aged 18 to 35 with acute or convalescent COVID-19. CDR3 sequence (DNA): TGTGCCAGTAGTATAGGGCAGACAGAATATAATTCACCCCTCCACTTT. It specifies CASSIGQTEYNSPLHF.